Each of the 23 T cell receptor beta chains below was sequenced from the same sample in a study of radiotherapy plus CTLA-4 blockade in lung cancer. TCRdb's table, derived via immunoSEQ multiplex PCR, lists solely in-frame clones and lacks some. The sample yields 110,000 or so clones, nearly 80% seen once. The material sequenced was peripheral blood, taken from a patient treated with radiotherapy plus ipilimumab. All receptors derive from a human donor with non-small cell lung cancer who had a partial response to radiotherapy plus ipilimumab.

The chain recombines TRBV5-1 with TRBJ1-1; unclear D gene. The CDR3 is 14 amino acids. Germline V gene data show CDR1 as SGHRS and CDR2 as YFSETQ. Trimming shortened V by 4 bases and J by 4 bases, and 14 bases separated the two germline ends. In DNA, the CDR3 is TGCGCCAGCAGCCAAAGAGCGGGGATCACTGAAGCTTTCTTT. It codes for CASSQRAGITEAFF.

This clone came up a few times. The chain is built from TRBV7-9 and TRBJ1-3; D uncertain. Trimming took 5 bases from V and 0 from J, leaving 11 bases between them. CDR3 length equals 15 residues. From germline, CDR1 is SEHNR and CDR2 FQNEAQ (reference sequence). CDR3 in amino acids: CASSQALSSGNTIYF. The CDR3 coding sequence is TGTGCCAGCAGCCAGGCCCTGAGCTCTGGAAACACCATATATTTT.

The chain links TRBV15 to TRBJ1-2, with D possibly being TRBD1 (5 bases). The CDR3 is 14 amino acids. Germline V gene sequence: CDR1 LNHNV, CDR2 YYDKDF (reference sequence). The V end was cut by 5 bases, the J end by 8 bases, with 18 bases between. The CDR3 coding sequence is TGTGCCACCAGCGGTGGGCGGCAAGGGGTAGGCTACACCTTC. Amino acid sequence: CATSGGRQGVGYTF.

This clone is a singleton in its sample. The chain is built from TRBV6-1 and TRBJ2-1; 11 bases align to TRBD1. The CDR3 runs to 15 residues. From germline, CDR1 is MNHNS and CDR2 SASEGT. V trimming: 6 bases; J trimming: 7 bases; junction bases outside the gene matches: 8. The CDR3 protein is CASRGRDRGLNEQFF. The CDR3 DNA sequence: TGTGCCAGCAGGGGCCGGGACAGGGGGTTGAATGAGCAGTTCTTC.

V and J are TRBV7-8 and TRBJ2-3; D may be TRBD2 (6 bases). Germline CDR1 is SGHVS and CDR2 is FQNEAQ. V lost 10 bases to trimming and J lost 5 bases, with 13 bases between them. This CDR3 is built from 12 residues. CDR3 residues: CATGRYRDTQYF. The CDR3 bases are TGTGCCACAGGGAGGTACAGAGATACGCAGTATTTT.

This sequence joins TRBV18 and TRBJ2-2; 7 bases agree with TRBD1. CDR3 size: 15 residues. J gave up 2 bases and V 6 bases, and 6 bases lay outside the gene matches. Germline V gene lookup returns CDR1 KGHSH and CDR2 LQKENI. In nucleotides, the CDR3 is TGTGCCAGCTCTCCGACAGGGACCAACACCGGGGAGCTGTTTTTT. It translates to CASSPTGTNTGELFF.

The chain combines TRBV5-4 with TRBJ2-5; D unresolved. Germline CDR1 SGHNT, CDR2 YYREEE (reference sequence). The length of the CDR3 is 12 residues. V dropped 4 bases and J dropped 2 bases, with 6 bases sitting between them. DNA of the CDR3: TGTGCCAGCAGCCAAAATCAAGAGACCCAGTACTTC. Residues: CASSQNQETQYF.

This clone was picked up a small number of times. The chain carries TRBV9 and TRBJ2-5, with D perhaps TRBD2 (6 bases). The CDR3 has 13 amino acids. Germline CDR1 SGDLS, CDR2 YYNGEE. With 4 bases removed from V and 9 bases from J, the gap between germline ends came to 16 bases. The CDR3 region has the DNA TGTGCCAGCAGCCTCATGGAGGGCTCGGCCCAGTACTTC. Its protein is CASSLMEGSAQYF.

This chain joins TRBV29-1 and TRBJ2-4; the D gene is possibly TRBD2 (6 bases). V lost 3 bases, J lost 7 bases, and 13 bases lay in between. The CDR3 extends over 13 amino acids. CDR1 and CDR2 (germline): SQVTM, ANQGSEA. The CDR3 coding sequence is TGCAGCGTTGATATCGGGACTGGGAACATTCAGTACTTC. Its translation: CSVDIGTGNIQYF.

The V call is TRBV5-4, the J call TRBJ2-3; 14 bases agree with TRBD2. With 4 bases clipped from V and 3 bases from J, the junction kept 7 bases outside the gene matches. The CDR3 has 17 residues. Germline values: CDR1 SGHNT, CDR2 YYREEE (reference sequence). CDR3 sequence: CASSPPGLAGETDTQYF. In DNA form, the CDR3 reads TGTGCCAGCAGCCCTCCGGGACTAGCGGGAGAAACAGATACGCAGTATTTT.

The gene calls are TRBV5-6 and TRBJ2-2; D is uncertain. Germline assignment: CDR1 SGHDT and CDR2 YYEEEE. The CDR3 consists of 13 residues. V lost 1 base, J lost 5 bases, and 6 bases lay in between. The CDR3 sequence: CASSLSLTGELFF. The CDR3 region has the DNA TGTGCCAGCAGCTTGAGTCTAACCGGGGAGCTGTTTTTT.

In its sample, this clone was seen a few times. The V gene is TRBV5-1, the J gene TRBJ1-1; D uncertain. Per germline, CDR1 SGHRS and CDR2 YFSETQ. V was shortened by 3 bases and J by 1 base, with 10 bases between the two germline ends. CDR3 size: 14 residues. In DNA, the CDR3 is TGCGCCAGCAGCTCACCCGCACAGAACACTGAAGCTTTCTTT. This encodes CASSSPAQNTEAFF. The variable domain in full, completed from reference TRBV5-1 and TRBJ1-1, reads KAGVTQTPRYLIKTRGQQVTLSCSPISGHRSVSWYQQTPGQGLQFLFEYFSETQRNKGNFPGRFSGRQFSNSRSEMNVSTLELGDSALYLCASSSPAQNTEAFFGQGTRLTVV.

The rearrangement uses TRBV6-5 and TRBJ1-2; tentatively, D is TRBD1 (5 bases). V was trimmed by 2 bases and J by 1 base, leaving 11 bases between them. Germline assignment: CDR1 MNHEY and CDR2 SVGAGI. This CDR3 region has 15 residues. CDR3 sequence reads: CASSYVAGNNYGYTF. The CDR3 nucleotides are TGTGCCAGCAGTTACGTCGCAGGGAATAACTATGGCTACACCTTC.

The V call is TRBV10-1, the J call TRBJ2-1; TRBD2 agrees at 14 bases. The ends lost 0 bases at V and 15 bases at J; junction bases unmatched: 13. The germline CDR1 and CDR2 sequences are WNHNN and SYGVQD (reference sequence). The CDR3 contains 17 residues. CDR3 in DNA: TGCGCCAGCAGTGAGTCGGCCTCCGGGACTAGCGGGGGTCGAAGGTTCTTC. Residues: CASSESASGTSGGRRFF.

V gene TRBV15 combines with J gene TRBJ1-6; D ambiguous. V was trimmed by 3 bases and J by 6 bases, leaving 6 bases between them. The CDR3 is made up of 13 amino acids. The germline V gene encodes CDR1 LNHNV and CDR2 YYDKDF (reference sequence). The DNA for the CDR3 is TGTGCCACCAGCAGGGAGCTTAATTCACCCCTCCACTTT. Protein product: CATSRELNSPLHF.

This chain links TRBV2 with TRBJ1-5; D may be TRBD1 (6 bases). This CDR3 spans 16 amino acids. Germline lookup yields CDR1 SNHLY and CDR2 FYNNEI. The V and J ends lost 3 bases and 2 bases respectively, with 14 bases between them. CDR3 protein: CASSDRQGLGNQPQHF. The DNA of the CDR3 is TGTGCCAGCAGTGACCGGCAGGGGTTAGGCAATCAGCCCCAGCATTTT. Based on the CDR3 plus reference TRBV2 and TRBJ1-5, the full variable domain is EPEVTQTPSHQVTQMGQEVILRCVPISNHLYFYWYRQILGQKVEFLVSFYNNEISEKSEIFDDQFSVERPDGSNFTLKIRSTKLEDSAMYFCASSDRQGLGNQPQHFGDGTRLSIL.

The V call is TRBV6-5, the J call TRBJ1-6, with TRBD1 as a possible D gene (6 bases). V was trimmed by 6 bases and J by 10 bases, leaving 13 bases between them. The CDR3 is 13 residues long. CDR1 and CDR2 from the germline V gene are MNHEY and SVGAGI. The CDR3 coding sequence is TGTGCCAGCAGACGGACAGCGCAATCACCCCTCCACTTT. This encodes CASRRTAQSPLHF.

This chain uses TRBV30 with TRBJ1-1, with D hard to call. This CDR3 contains 10 residues. The V and J ends lost 6 bases and 5 bases respectively, with 7 bases between them. Looked up from germline, CDR1 is GTSNPN and CDR2 is SVGIG (reference sequence). In DNA, the CDR3 is TGTGCCTGCTCCAGAACTGAAGCTTTCTTT. Amino acid sequence: CACSRTEAFF.

This clone was seen a handful of times. This sequence joins TRBV11-2 and TRBJ2-7, with 15 bases that match TRBD2. Germline values: CDR1 SGHAT, CDR2 FQNNGV. The trim removed 4 bases at V and 5 bases at J, leaving 6 bases unmatched. The CDR3 loop spans 16 amino acids. The CDR3 nucleotides are TGTGCCAGCAGCTCGGGACTAGCGGGAGGTATCCACGAGCAGTACTTC. Amino acid sequence: CASSSGLAGGIHEQYF.

The CDR3 region is CASSQETSSSYNSPLHF. The CDR3 bases are TGCGCCAGCAGCCAAGAGACTTCGAGCTCCTATAATTCACCCCTCCACTTT. V gene TRBV4-1 combines with J gene TRBJ1-6; D gene unclear. Trimming removed 0 bases at V and 0 bases at J, with 9 bases between. The CDR3 extends over 17 amino acids. Germline V gives CDR1 MGHRA, CDR2 YSYEKL.

J is TRBJ2-1 and V is TRBV29-1, with 12 bases fitting TRBD2. V lost 6 bases to trimming and J lost 6 bases; unmatched junction nucleotides: 6. The germline V gene encodes CDR1 SQVTM and CDR2 ANQGSEA. CDR3 length: 14 amino acids. The CDR3 bases are TGCAGCGTCGCGACTAGCGGGAGTGTCAATGAGCAGTTCTTC. Protein product: CSVATSGSVNEQFF.

The J gene is TRBJ2-7, the V gene TRBV9, with 7 bases that match TRBD1. CDR1 is SGDLS, CDR2 YYNGEE, per germline. The CDR3 length is 17 residues. V lost 2 bases and J lost 2; bases outside the gene matches: 13. The CDR3 is CASSVGAGGFSPYEQYF. Here the CDR3 DNA reads TGTGCCAGCAGCGTTGGGGCAGGGGGTTTTAGTCCCTACGAGCAGTACTTC.

The chain uses TRBV6-1 and TRBJ1-4; 8 positions agree with TRBD1. Germline V gene sequence: CDR1 MNHNS, CDR2 SASEGT. V dropped 11 bases and J dropped 3; count of bases not matched to a gene: 8. The CDR3 sequence is 14 residues long. CDR3 DNA sequence: TGTGCCGGCCGTGGGACAGGTTCTAATGAAAAACTGTTTTTT. It yields the protein CAGRGTGSNEKLFF.